The T cell receptor (beta chain) under discussion was sequenced for a study of vaccination effects on CD4 cells after COVID-19. Antigen-specific CD4+ T cells were first expanded with viral peptide pools by the ViraFEST assay and only then sequenced. The authors isolated CD4+ T cells after ten to eleven days of culture. Vaccine recipients had no previous SARS-CoV-2 infection; their nucleocapsid antibodies were negative. The authors replaced half the medium with IL-2 medium on days 3 and 7. On this clone: The antigen is unknown.

V shed 5 bases and J shed 0 bases, with 14 bases lying between them. Per germline, CDR1 SGHTA and CDR2 FQGTGA. The CDR3 extends over 16 amino acids. Only in-frame clones appear in the TCRdb table, and some are missing; sequencing was by immunoSEQ multiplex PCR. The table shows 78,000 or so clones, with around 76% occurring only once. This receptor was taken from a human donor who received a COVID-19 vaccine. Sequencing was performed on CD4+ T cells from PBMCs cultured with SARS-CoV-2 spike peptides, taken before COVID-19 vaccination. The V and J genes are TRBV7-3 and TRBJ2-1; no clear D. The CDR3 sequence is CASSNAGLSSYNEQFF. The DNA of the CDR3 is TGTGCCAGCAGCAACGCCGGCCTGAGCTCCTACAATGAGCAGTTCTTC.